This record looks at one TCR beta chain sequence and its context. Its specificity is not known. The entry originates in a study of pediatric ulcerative colitis. Study-wide findings and caveats: Compared with controls, ulcerative colitis showed greater blood-rectum clone sharing.

Up to 500,000 reads were sequenced per sample. Generated by immunoSEQ multiplex PCR, the TCRdb table keeps only in-frame clones and is missing some. The data contain tens of thousands of clones, roughly two thirds of them singletons. During colonoscopy, one to two rectal pinch biopsies were collected. Trimming removed 6 bases from V and 3 bases from J, with 11 bases in between. The CDR3 extends over 13 amino acids. Germline V lookup: CDR1 MNHEY, CDR2 SVGAGI. This TCR derives from a boy between 10 and 17 years old with severe ulcerative colitis. Sample: gut tissue. The V gene is TRBV6-5, the J gene TRBJ1-2; D may be TRBD1 (6 bases). CDR3 sequence: CASSRGGDYGYTF. CDR3 DNA sequence: TGTGCCAGCAGCCGAGGGGGTGACTATGGCTACACCTTC.